The rows below give T cell receptor beta chains drawn from one sample of a study of cytomegalovirus exposure and HLA in healthy donors. Clones were sequenced by immunoSEQ multiplex PCR, and TCRdb holds only the in-frame ones, with some missing. Altogether 150,000 to 200,000 clones are present, over 85% being singletons, with the ten largest covering approximately 10%. Sequenced input: PBMCs. These receptors all stem from a young woman in good health and CMV-seropositive. Both conserved end residues are trimmed from each CDR3.

V,J,CDR3
TRBV15,TRBJ2-1,ATSGLAGGEQF
TRBV7-8,TRBJ2-7,ASSLTSGRHEQY
TRBV5-8,TRBJ2-7,ATRAGPEHEQY
TRBV6-1,TRBJ1-4,ASSDGGNGI
TRBV2,TRBJ2-6,ASSKAGSGANVLT
TRBV28,TRBJ1-1,ASTLGLMNTEAF
TRBV12-5,TRBJ2-3,ASGLTGLEY
TRBV18,TRBJ1-5,ASSPGQPDSNQPQH
TRBV4-3,TRBJ2-1,ASSQDRVSYNEQF
TRBV4-3,TRBJ2-7,ASSQELGGSYEQY
TRBV13,TRBJ2-6,ASSPGLAGSGANVLT
TRBV7-2,TRBJ2-3,ASTIAGVVDTQY
TRBV6-5,TRBJ1-5,ASSSNPPGQHQPQH
TRBV30,TRBJ1-2,AWSTWDRGSNYGYT
TRBV6-4,TRBJ2-2,ASSARGTGELF
TRBV5-8,TRBJ1-2,ASSLPGGA
TRBV6-1,TRBJ1-5,ASSLTGGRNQPQH
TRBV5-6,TRBJ1-2,ASSPPGVYGYT
TRBV30,TRBJ2-7,AWRDRGYEQY
TRBV27,TRBJ1-2,ASSLEGNYGYT
TRBV9,TRBJ1-5,ASSVVPGGQPQH
TRBV28,TRBJ2-7,ASSPSGSAYEQY
TRBV14,TRBJ1-2,ASSQVPRGGYT
TRBV4-2,TRBJ1-2,ASSQSLQQGGMGYT
TRBV5-1,TRBJ2-4,ASSFSPAGGAKNIQY
TRBV7-2,TRBJ2-7,ASSPSGRAYEQY
TRBV28,TRBJ2-5,ASSDWVGGEETQY
TRBV6-6,TRBJ2-1,ASSSPGLASYNEQF
TRBV4-2,TRBJ2-5,ASSQAAMGPETQY
TRBV14,TRBJ2-7,ASGTSGRTYEQY
TRBV9,TRBJ2-7,ASSPSASGSYEQY
TRBV15,TRBJ1-5,ATSRRILGVPHSNQPQH
TRBV5-1,TRBJ1-2,ASSLVQGDGYT
TRBV7-9,TRBJ2-1,ASSLSGRMRDEQF
TRBV7-7,TRBJ2-5,ASSLSAGARRETQY
TRBV5-1,TRBJ2-1,ASSLALAGREQF
TRBV4-3,TRBJ2-1,ASSQEGQNYNEQF
TRBV2,TRBJ1-1,ASRTTRNTEAF
TRBV18,TRBJ2-1,ASSLWTGGANEQF
TRBV11-2,TRBJ2-3,ASSSISGTDTQY
TRBV19,TRBJ2-1,ASSIYGGHEQF
TRBV9,TRBJ2-7,ASSVTGISYEQY
TRBV28,TRBJ2-1,ASKLAGSQNEQF
TRBV5-1,TRBJ2-1,ASSLESSGSWQF
TRBV2,TRBJ1-2,ASSEGGNYGYT
TRBV2,TRBJ2-1,ASGSDRDNEQF
TRBV7-9,TRBJ2-3,ASSSRGRTDTQY
TRBV28,TRBJ2-7,ASSSPSSGRKGEQY
TRBV25-1,TRBJ1-2,ASSRGQPDYGYT
TRBV28,TRBJ2-7,ASNAYRGDRAYEQY
TRBV6-4,TRBJ2-3,ASSDSRGTSTDTQY
TRBV18,TRBJ1-2,ASSPLSVTAATVGYT
TRBV29-1,TRBJ1-1,SVEEGGAFGAF
TRBV9,TRBJ2-1,ASSVAGFYNEQF
TRBV28,TRBJ2-5,ASSFFGGEGTQY
TRBV10-3,TRBJ2-1,AISLGAEQF